This T cell receptor beta chain is drawn from a study of T-cell reconstitution after alpha-beta-depleted transplantation in children. Unique molecular identifiers were incorporated when the TCRbeta library was constructed. TCRdb reprocessed the PCR reads with MiXCR, giving one entry per CDR3 protein. This table has a few hundred thousand distinct CDR3 sequences, approximately 20% appearing once. The V and J ends lost 3 bases and 3 bases, in that order; junction bases with no gene match: 3. Germline CDR1 is LNHNV and CDR2 is YYDKDF (reference sequence). The length of the CDR3 is 14 residues. This clonotype was observed a handful of times.

The rearrangement links TRBV15 to TRBJ2-5, with 8 bases aligning to TRBD1. The sample here was PBMCs from the stem cell graft donor, taken from the stem cell graft. This sequence originates from a human donor who donated a stem cell graft to a child with acute lymphoblastic leukemia. The CDR3 DNA reads TGTGCCACCAGCAGGGAGGGACAGGAAGAGACCCAGTACTTC. Protein product: CATSREGQEETQYF.